The 27 T cell receptor beta chains reported below all come from one sample, sequenced in a study of T-cell reconstitution after alpha-beta-depleted transplantation in children. Preparation of the TCRbeta library involved a method that used unique molecular identifiers. TCRdb used MiXCR to reprocess the PCR reads, holding one entry per CDR3 protein. The sample carries about 980,000 distinct CDR3 sequences, about 29% recorded once. The sample here was PBMCs, mostly from graft donor cells, taken 360 days after TCRalphabeta/CD19-depleted stem cell transplant. These receptors all stem from a boy younger than two who had a stem cell transplant for SCID, so the T cells may come from the graft donor.

This clonotype was counted only a few times. The rearrangement links TRBV3-1 to TRBJ1-6, with D hard to call. Trimming took off 4 bases at V and 9 bases at J, with 10 bases between the two ends. This CDR3 has 13 residues. Germline V gives CDR1 LGHDT, CDR2 YNNKEL (reference sequence). CDR3 in DNA: TGTGCCAGCAGCCCTCGGCGTGGTTCACCCCTCCACTTT. It specifies CASSPRRGSPLHF.

The chain couples TRBV12-3 or TRBV12-4 to TRBJ2-5; 7 bases fit TRBD2. This CDR3 is built from 14 residues. Trimming removed 7 bases from V and 1 base from J; junction bases left unmatched: 6. The CDR3 nucleotides are TGTGCCAGCAACGCATGGGGGGGCCAAGAGACCCAGTACTTC. Protein product: CASNAWGGQETQYF.

The CDR3, as DNA: TGTGCCAGCAGCGTAAGAGCGGGGGCCTACAATGAGCAGTTCTTC. This gives the protein CASSVRAGAYNEQFF. The rearrangement uses TRBV9 and TRBJ2-1, with 8 bases fitting TRBD2. V was clipped by 1 base and J by 2 bases; unmatched bases: 2. This CDR3 is built from 15 residues. Looked up from germline, CDR1 is SGDLS and CDR2 is YYNGEE.

The chain couples TRBV11-1 to TRBJ2-5, with 14 nucleotides matching TRBD2. Germline V gives CDR1 SGHAT, CDR2 FQDESV (reference sequence). Trimming at V came to 5 bases and at J to 0 bases, leaving 8 bases not matched to a gene. The length of the CDR3 is 18 residues. CDR3 sequence (DNA): TGTGCCAGCAGCCCACGGGGACTAGCGGGAGCGAACCAAGAGACCCAGTACTTC. Encoded protein: CASSPRGLAGANQETQYF. The whole variable domain, filled in from reference TRBV11-1 and TRBJ2-5, reads EAEVAQSPRYKITEKSQAVAFWCDPISGHATLYWYRQILGQGPELLVQFQDESVVDDSQLPKDRFSAERLKGVDSTLKIQPAELGDSAMYLCASSPRGLAGANQETQYFGPGTRLLVL.

Only a few counts were recorded for this clonotype. The rearrangement joins TRBV6-5 to TRBJ2-3; a weak D match, TRBD1 (5 bases). Germline assignment: CDR1 MNHEY and CDR2 SVGAGI. This CDR3 spans 14 amino acids. Trimming stripped 0 bases from V and 4 bases from J, with 8 bases between. In nucleotides, the CDR3 is TGTGCCAGCAGTTACTCGGGCAGGGCAGATACGCAGTATTTT. Translation gives CASSYSGRADTQYF.

The gene calls are TRBV5-1 and TRBJ2-6, with unresolved D. Germline V gene data show CDR1 as SGHRS and CDR2 as YFSETQ. CDR3 size: 17 residues. The germline V and J ends were trimmed by 0 bases and 0 bases, with 10 bases remaining between them. The CDR3 DNA reads as TGCGCCAGCAGCTTGGTCGTCCAGACCTCTGGGGCCAACGTCCTGACTTTC. Amino acid sequence: CASSLVVQTSGANVLTF.

This clonotype occurred a few times. The V gene is TRBV11-2, the J gene TRBJ2-1; the match to TRBD2 covers 9 bases. The V gene end was trimmed by 5 bases and the J gene end by 1 base; junction bases not matched to a gene: 15. The germline V gene encodes CDR1 SGHAT and CDR2 FQNNGV. The CDR3 totals 19 residues. The CDR3: CASSPWGISAGGSYNEQFF. DNA of the CDR3: TGTGCCAGCAGCCCGTGGGGGATTTCGGCGGGGGGGTCCTACAATGAGCAGTTCTTC.

This chain links TRBV7-8 with TRBJ2-2; D is uncertain. In germline, CDR1 is SGHVS, CDR2 FQNEAQ. This CDR3 comprises 15 residues. The V gene lost 5 bases and the J gene lost 5 bases, with 15 bases spanning the gap. CDR3 residues: CASSVSGRTTGELFF. The CDR3 region has the DNA TGTGCCAGCAGCGTCTCGGGCAGGACGACCGGGGAGCTGTTTTTT.

The rearrangement joins TRBV7-8 to TRBJ1-2; a possible D gene is TRBD1 (5 bases). The V end was cut by 5 bases, the J end by 8 bases, with 15 bases between. The germline V gene has CDR1 SGHVS and CDR2 FQNEAQ. This CDR3 contains 13 residues. Written as DNA, the CDR3 is TGTGCCAGCAGCCTGGGACCCCCTGAGGGCTACACCTTC. Amino acids: CASSLGPPEGYTF.

The chain employs TRBV5-1 and TRBJ1-1; D is undetermined. The V end was cut by 0 bases, the J end by 0 bases, with 9 bases between. Germline V gene lookup returns CDR1 SGHRS and CDR2 YFSETQ. The CDR3 spans 15 residues. As DNA, the CDR3 is TGCGCCAGCAGCTTGGTGGCCAGGCTGAACACTGAAGCTTTCTTT. Its translation: CASSLVARLNTEAFF.

The chain is built from TRBV12-3 or TRBV12-4 and TRBJ2-5; weak D call: TRBD1 (6 bases). The CDR3 consists of 13 residues. Trimming shortened V by 6 bases and J by 5 bases, and 13 bases separated the two germline ends. CDR3 DNA sequence: TGTGCCAGCAGACGGACAGTAGTCGAGACCCAGTACTTC. Residues: CASRRTVVETQYF.

The rearrangement links TRBV20-1 to TRBJ2-2; D is unresolved. CDR1 and CDR2 (germline): DFQATT, SNEGSKA (reference sequence). This CDR3 is 14 amino acids long. With 3 bases removed from V and 3 bases from J, the gap between germline ends came to 11 bases. CDR3 DNA sequence: TGCAGTGCTAGTAGCCAGGTCGACACCGGGGAGCTGTTTTTT. This gives the protein CSASSQVDTGELFF.

This chain links TRBV6-1 with TRBJ2-5, with D uncertain. This CDR3 has 13 amino acids. V was shortened by 6 bases and J by 2 bases, with 10 bases between the two germline ends. Per the germline V gene, CDR1 is MNHNS and CDR2 is SASEGT. CDR3 amino acids: CASSRSIQETQYF. CDR3 nucleotide sequence: TGTGCCAGCAGCCGGTCCATACAAGAGACCCAGTACTTC.

In this sample, this clonotype turned up a few times. The DNA of the CDR3 is TGTGCCAGCAGGGCTGGGACAGGGATCAGCAGCGGGGAGCTGTTTTTT. Translation: CASRAGTGISSGELFF. The chain uses TRBV2 and TRBJ2-2, with 9 bases fitting TRBD1. This CDR3 is built from 16 residues. J was trimmed by 7 bases and V by 6 bases; bases with no gene match: 12. CDR1 and CDR2 (germline): SNHLY, FYNNEI.

The J gene is TRBJ2-5, the V gene TRBV7-9; the match to TRBD1 covers 8 bases. CDR3 size: 15 residues. Germline V gives CDR1 SEHNR, CDR2 FQNEAQ (reference sequence). Trimming at V came to 5 bases and at J to 0 bases, leaving 5 bases not matched to a gene. The CDR3 reads CASSRGQDNQETQYF. DNA of the CDR3: TGTGCCAGCAGCAGGGGACAGGATAACCAAGAGACCCAGTACTTC.

In its sample, this clonotype was seen a few times. The chain has TRBV5-1 and TRBJ2-5; D might be TRBD1 (6 bases). The CDR3 contains 14 residues. The germline gives CDR1 SGHRS, CDR2 YFSETQ. The ends were cut back, 2 bases at V and 0 bases at J, with 8 bases in the middle. The CDR3 DNA sequence: TGCGCCAGCAGCTTCGGACAGCACCAAGAGACCCAGTACTTC. This sequence encodes CASSFGQHQETQYF.

V gene TRBV5-4 combines with J gene TRBJ2-5; D call uncertain. CDR1 SGHNT and CDR2 YYREEE come from the germline V gene (reference sequence). CDR3 length: 14 residues. The germline V and J ends were trimmed by 0 bases and 5 bases, with 11 bases remaining between them. The CDR3 loop reads CASSLGYPGETQYF. Here the CDR3 DNA reads TGTGCCAGCAGCTTGGGATATCCTGGGGAGACCCAGTACTTC.

CDR3 sequence reads: CASSQIWTGETEAFF. CDR3 coding DNA: TGCGCCAGCAGCCAAATCTGGACAGGAGAGACTGAAGCTTTCTTT. The rearrangement links TRBV4-3 to TRBJ1-1; 7 bases line up with TRBD1. Trimming removed 2 bases from V and 5 bases from J; junction bases left unmatched: 8. Per germline, CDR1 LGHNA and CDR2 YSLEER. CDR3 size: 15 residues.

The V call is TRBV20-1, the J call TRBJ1-5, with 9 bases matching TRBD1. After removal of 5 bases from V and 8 bases from J, the junction contained 19 bases not matched to a gene. Looked up from germline, CDR1 is DFQATT and CDR2 is SNEGSKA (reference sequence). The CDR3 extends over 17 amino acids. The CDR3 DNA is TGCAGTGCTCCTGGCCCCGGAGGGACAGGGAGGAAGAAGCCCCAGCATTTT. This sequence encodes CSAPGPGGTGRKKPQHF.

This clonotype occurred a few times. The V and J genes are TRBV15 and TRBJ1-1, with D perhaps matching TRBD1 (6 bases). The CDR3 consists of 13 residues. Trimming cost V 2 bases and J 5 bases, with 9 bases left between them. Germline V gene sequence: CDR1 LNHNV, CDR2 YYDKDF (reference sequence). CDR3 sequence reads: CATSRYRATEAFF. CDR3 DNA sequence: TGTGCCACCAGCAGATACAGGGCTACTGAAGCTTTCTTT.

The chain is built from TRBV20-1 and TRBJ1-4; 8 bases line up with TRBD1. Per the germline V gene, CDR1 is DFQATT and CDR2 is SNEGSKA (reference sequence). There are 13 residues in the CDR3. After removal of 2 bases from V and 8 bases from J, the junction contained 4 bases not matched to a gene. The CDR3 DNA reads as TGCAGTGCTAGACGGGACAGGAACGAAAAACTGTTTTTT. Protein: CSARRDRNEKLFF.

J is TRBJ2-7 and V is TRBV28, with 7 bases fitting TRBD2. V shed 9 bases, J shed 0 bases, and the junction held 14 bases outside the gene matches. The germline V gene encodes CDR1 MDHEN and CDR2 SYDVKM. This CDR3 region has 16 residues. The CDR3: CASTPRSGILSYEQYF. CDR3 bases: TGTGCCAGTACCCCCAGGAGCGGGATTCTCTCCTACGAGCAGTACTTC.

This clonotype was found a few times. The genes are TRBV20-1 and TRBJ1-2; D is unresolved. Germline CDR1 and CDR2: DFQATT and SNEGSKA (reference sequence). This CDR3 is 12 amino acids long. V dropped 5 bases and J dropped 6 bases, with 13 bases sitting between them. Here the CDR3 DNA reads TGCAGTGCTGATGGTTTGGCGGATGGCTACACCTTC. It codes for CSADGLADGYTF.

This clonotype was counted only a few times. The chain is built from TRBV4-3 and TRBJ1-1, with D possibly TRBD1 on 5 matching bases. CDR1 and CDR2 from the germline V gene are LGHNA and YSLEER. The CDR3 spans 13 residues. Trimming pared 1 base from V and 10 bases from J, leaving 13 bases between. CDR3 bases: TGCGCCAGCAGCCAAGTTCGGGGGTGGGGAGCTTTCTTT. Its translation: CASSQVRGWGAFF.

This chain joins TRBV28 and TRBJ1-4; D unclear. Between the trimmed V and J ends, which lost 6 bases and 0 bases, there was a span of 8 bases. Germline V gene data show CDR1 as MDHEN and CDR2 as SYDVKM. CDR3 length equals 14 residues. This CDR3 reads CASRRPSTNEKLFF. CDR3 bases: TGTGCCAGCAGGAGGCCGTCAACTAATGAAAAACTGTTTTTT.

V is TRBV7-2 and J is TRBJ1-1, with no clear D. The CDR3 loop spans 14 amino acids. Germline V CDR1 and CDR2: SGHTA, FQGNSA. V lost 0 bases, J lost 6 bases, and 11 bases lay in between. CDR3 in amino acids: CASSLADPFSEAFF. CDR3 nucleotides: TGTGCCAGCAGCTTAGCTGACCCCTTTTCTGAAGCTTTCTTT.

This clonotype was observed a handful of times. The V gene is TRBV24-1, the J gene TRBJ2-3; D may be TRBD1 or TRBD2 (5 bases each). Germline CDR1 and CDR2: KGHDR and SFDVKD. Trimming took 1 base from V and 4 from J, leaving 11 bases between them. The CDR3 runs 15 residues. The CDR3 DNA follows: TGTGCCACCAGTGATTTCGAGCAGGGACCAGATACGCAGTATTTT. Its protein is CATSDFEQGPDTQYF.